Each of the 3 T cell receptor beta chains below was sequenced from the same sample in a study of neoadjuvant anti-PD-1 for oral cavity cancer. Sequenced by immunoSEQ multiplex PCR; TCRdb stores in-frame clones only, minus some. The sample lists about 12,000 clones; 50% to 80% were seen once. The input for sequencing was PBMCs, taken before nivolumab (anti-PD-1) treatment. Receptors originate from a person between 40 and 79 years old with oral cavity squamous cell carcinoma.

This clone came up a few times. The chain carries TRBV12-5 and TRBJ1-1; TRBD1 is a possible D gene (6 bases). The CDR3 totals 14 residues. Looked up from germline, CDR1 is LGHNT and CDR2 is FRNRAP. The V and J ends lost 6 bases and 5 bases respectively, with 16 bases between them. The CDR3 region is CASGDSGLGTEAFF. The CDR3 bases are TGTGCTAGTGGGGACAGCGGTCTGGGGACTGAAGCTTTCTTT.

V and J are TRBV7-6 and TRBJ2-5, with TRBD2 as a possible D gene (6 bases). Trimming took 2 bases from V and 5 from J, leaving 21 bases between them. This CDR3 comprises 17 residues. Per germline, CDR1 SGHVS and CDR2 FNYEAQ. This CDR3 reads CASSLSTWRGRKETQYF. The CDR3 DNA reads as TGTGCCAGCAGCTTATCAACGTGGAGGGGTAGGAAGGAGACCCAGTACTTC. Full variable domain (remainder filled in from reference TRBV7-6 and TRBJ2-5): GAGVSQSPRYKVTKRGQDVALRCDPISGHVSLYWYRQALGQGPEFLTYFNYEAQQDKSGLPNDRFSAERPEGSISTLTIQRTEQRDSAMYRCASSLSTWRGRKETQYFGPGTRLLVL.

The chain carries TRBV25-1 and TRBJ1-2; D might be TRBD1 (5 bases). Between the trimmed V and J ends, which lost 1 base and 3 bases, there was a span of 12 bases. The CDR3 has 15 amino acids. Germline CDR1 and CDR2: MGHDK and SYGVNS. The CDR3 region is CASSEWEGQDYGYTF. CDR3 in DNA: TGTGCCAGCAGTGAATGGGAGGGGCAGGACTATGGCTACACCTTC.